This TCR beta chain was recorded in a study of regulatory dendritic cells for organ transplantation. Per germline, CDR1 ENHRY and CDR2 SYGVKD. The CDR3 length is 13 residues. V lost 9 bases and J lost 3; bases outside the gene matches: 6. Measured with immunoSEQ multiplex PCR; TCRdb has only the in-frame clones, and not every one. The sample holds some 12,000 clones, roughly 69% seen once. Sorted subsets were CFSE-labeled and cultured about 5 days with allogeneic dendritic cells. Worth noting for this clone: What it binds is not known.

The sample taken for sequencing was naive CD4+ T cells from blood cultured with regulatory dendritic cells. The subset: CD45RA+ naive T cells. V and J are TRBV10-3 and TRBJ2-7; 9 positions agree with TRBD1. This receptor was obtained from a human donor in good health. CDR3 bases: TGTGCCATGGTGACAGGGGGGTACTACGAGCAGTACTTC. Amino acid sequence: CAMVTGGYYEQYF.